This TCR beta chain was recovered during a study of Ad26.COV2.S vaccination and SARS-CoV-2 variants. On the study more broadly: As a participant in COV1001, the donor was in the Ad26.COV2.S trial arm. The study gave Ad26.COV2.S intramuscularly, once or twice 56 days apart.

Details on this clone: Its antigen is unknown.

Broader study findings: The study found similar non-spike TCR breadth in vaccine and placebo recipients.

The treatment was: 19 received Ad26.COV2.S at low or high dose, single or two shots; five or six received placebo; per-sample allocation not given. Samples were taken on day 63 after the first vaccine or placebo injection. Vaccine was an Ad26 vector expressing Wuhan-strain SARS-CoV-2 spike. V dropped 5 bases and J dropped 4 bases, with 5 bases sitting between them. The CDR3 has 12 amino acids. CDR1 and CDR2 from the germline V gene are MNHEY and SMNVEV (reference sequence). TCRdb's copy holds only in-frame clones and misses some; the assay was immunoSEQ multiplex PCR. The data contain roughly 300,000 clones, less than 90% of them singletons.

Material: peripheral blood, obtained in a trial of Ad26.COV2.S vaccine versus placebo. The source of this sequence is a person between 18 and 65 years old who received the Ad26.COV2.S COVID-19 vaccine or a placebo. The V gene is TRBV27, the J gene TRBJ2-2; D not certain. The CDR3 protein is CASSVTTGELFF. Here the CDR3 DNA reads TGTGCCAGCAGTGTCACCACCGGGGAGCTGTTTTTT.